The sequence of this T cell receptor (beta chain) was determined in a study of blood T cell repertoires in COVID-19. Study in general: There were acute and convalescent COVID-19 samples, and they came from the United States, Italy and Spain. PBMCs, B-cell-depleted T cells, or T cells were the source of the cDNA or gDNA that made up the material.

The CDR3 contains 13 residues. The V gene's germline CDR1 is SGHRS and CDR2 YFSETQ. Losses at the gene ends were 3 bases for V and 6 bases for J; bases not matched to a gene: 5. As processed by the authors: By means of reference gene primer amplification, nucleated cell counts were estimated. Repertoires were generated with immunoSEQ multiplex PCR, while TCRdb's copy carries only in-frame clones and drops some. The V and J calls and clone size come from that table; D and trimming were worked out from the DNA. This sample has about 46,000 clones; 86% occur once, and the top ten carry less than 4.5%. V and J are TRBV5-1 and TRBJ1-2, with 7 bases fitting TRBD1. Sequenced input: peripheral blood. The receptor was derived from a man of 80 years or more with active COVID-19. The CDR3 DNA is TGCGCCAGCAGCTCCGACAGGGTTAATGGCTACACCTTC. It encodes CASSSDRVNGYTF.